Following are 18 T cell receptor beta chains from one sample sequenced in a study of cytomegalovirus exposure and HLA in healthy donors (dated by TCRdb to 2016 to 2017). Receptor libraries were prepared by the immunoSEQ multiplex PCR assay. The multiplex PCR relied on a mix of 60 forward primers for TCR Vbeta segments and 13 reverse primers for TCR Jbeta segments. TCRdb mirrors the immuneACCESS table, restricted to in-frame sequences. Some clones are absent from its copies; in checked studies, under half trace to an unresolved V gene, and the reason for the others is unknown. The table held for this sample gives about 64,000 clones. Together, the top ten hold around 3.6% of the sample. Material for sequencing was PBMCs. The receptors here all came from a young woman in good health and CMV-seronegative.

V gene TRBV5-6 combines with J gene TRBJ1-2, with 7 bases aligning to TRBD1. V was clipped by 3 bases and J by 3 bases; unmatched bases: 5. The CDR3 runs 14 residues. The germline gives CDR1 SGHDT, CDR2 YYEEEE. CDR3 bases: TGTGCCAGCAGCTCCTTCGACAGGGACTATGGCTACACCTTC. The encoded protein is CASSSFDRDYGYTF.

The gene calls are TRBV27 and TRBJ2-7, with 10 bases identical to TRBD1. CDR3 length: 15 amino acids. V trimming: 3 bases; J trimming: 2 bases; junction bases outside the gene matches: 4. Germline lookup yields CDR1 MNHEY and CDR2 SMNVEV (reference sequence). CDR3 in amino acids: CASSFRDRGPYEQYF. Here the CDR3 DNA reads TGTGCCAGCAGTTTCCGGGACAGGGGTCCCTACGAGCAGTACTTC.

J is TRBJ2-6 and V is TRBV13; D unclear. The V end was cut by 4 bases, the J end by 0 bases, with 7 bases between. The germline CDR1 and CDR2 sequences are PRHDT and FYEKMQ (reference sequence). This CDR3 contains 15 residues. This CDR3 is CASSSLTSGANVLTF. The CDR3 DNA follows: TGTGCCAGCAGCTCCCTAACCTCTGGGGCCAACGTCCTGACTTTC. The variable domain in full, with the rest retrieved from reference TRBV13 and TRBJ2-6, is AAGVIQSPRHLIKEKRETATLKCYPIPRHDTVYWYQQGPGQDPQFLISFYEKMQSDKGSIPDRFSAQQFSDYHSELNMSSLELGDSALYFCASSSLTSGANVLTFGAGSRLTVL.

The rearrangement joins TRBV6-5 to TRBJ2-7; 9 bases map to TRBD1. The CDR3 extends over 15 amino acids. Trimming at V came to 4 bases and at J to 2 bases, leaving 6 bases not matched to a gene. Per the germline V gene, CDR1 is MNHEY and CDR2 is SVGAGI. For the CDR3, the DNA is TGTGCCAGCAGTTTAACGGACAGGGGAGCCTACGAGCAGTACTTC. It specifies CASSLTDRGAYEQYF.

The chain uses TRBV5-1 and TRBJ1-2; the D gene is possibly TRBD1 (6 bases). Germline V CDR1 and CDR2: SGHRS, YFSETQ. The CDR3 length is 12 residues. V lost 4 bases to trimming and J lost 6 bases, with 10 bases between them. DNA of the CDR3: TGCGCCAGCAGCATACAGGGCGATGGCTACACCTTC. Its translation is CASSIQGDGYTF.

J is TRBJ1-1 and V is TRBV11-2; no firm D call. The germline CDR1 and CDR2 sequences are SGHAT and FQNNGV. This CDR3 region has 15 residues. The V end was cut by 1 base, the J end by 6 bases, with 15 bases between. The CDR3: CASSLAWGGSSEAFF. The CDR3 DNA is TGTGCCAGCAGCTTAGCCTGGGGAGGGAGTTCTGAAGCTTTCTTT.

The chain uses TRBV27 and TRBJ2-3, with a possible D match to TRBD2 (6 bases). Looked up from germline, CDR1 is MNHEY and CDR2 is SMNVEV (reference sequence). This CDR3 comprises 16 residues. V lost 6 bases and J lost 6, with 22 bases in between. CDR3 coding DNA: TGTGCCAGCAGACGCGCCAGACTAGTTCTGGGCGATACGCAGTATTTT. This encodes CASRRARLVLGDTQYF.

This CDR3 is CASVQGGGTEAFF. CDR3 nucleotides: TGTGCCAGTGTCCAGGGGGGTGGGACTGAAGCTTTCTTT. V gene TRBV6-6 combines with J gene TRBJ1-1; TRBD1 agrees at 7 bases. The CDR3 is 13 residues long. The trim removed 9 bases at V and 5 bases at J, leaving 9 bases unmatched. The germline V gene has CDR1 MNHNY and CDR2 SVGAGI (reference sequence).

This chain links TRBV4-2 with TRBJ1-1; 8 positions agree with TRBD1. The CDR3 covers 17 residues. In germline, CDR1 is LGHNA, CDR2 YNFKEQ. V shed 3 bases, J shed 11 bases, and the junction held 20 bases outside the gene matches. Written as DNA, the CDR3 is TGTGCCAGCAGCCAGAAGCTGGGGGGTCAGGGGGCGCGTTGGGCTTTCTTT. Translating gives CASSQKLGGQGARWAFF.

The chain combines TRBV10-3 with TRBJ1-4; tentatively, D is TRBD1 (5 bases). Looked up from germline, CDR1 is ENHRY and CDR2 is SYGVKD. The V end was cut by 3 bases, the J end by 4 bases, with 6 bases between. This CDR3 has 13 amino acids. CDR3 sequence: CAISEQVNEKLFF. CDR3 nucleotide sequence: TGTGCCATCAGTGAACAGGTTAATGAAAAACTGTTTTTT.

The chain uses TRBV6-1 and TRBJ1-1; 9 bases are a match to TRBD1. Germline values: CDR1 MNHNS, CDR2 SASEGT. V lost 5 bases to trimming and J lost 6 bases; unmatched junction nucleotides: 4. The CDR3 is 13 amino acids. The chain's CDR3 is CASSPGTGPEAFF. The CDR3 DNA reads TGTGCCAGCAGTCCCGGGACAGGGCCTGAAGCTTTCTTT.

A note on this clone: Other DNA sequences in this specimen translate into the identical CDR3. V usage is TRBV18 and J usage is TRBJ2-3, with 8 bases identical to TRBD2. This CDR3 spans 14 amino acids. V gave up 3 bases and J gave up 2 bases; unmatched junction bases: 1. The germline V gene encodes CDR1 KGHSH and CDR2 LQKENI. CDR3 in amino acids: CASSPSGNTDTQYF. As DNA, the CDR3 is TGTGCCAGCTCACCTAGCGGGAACACAGATACGCAGTATTTT.

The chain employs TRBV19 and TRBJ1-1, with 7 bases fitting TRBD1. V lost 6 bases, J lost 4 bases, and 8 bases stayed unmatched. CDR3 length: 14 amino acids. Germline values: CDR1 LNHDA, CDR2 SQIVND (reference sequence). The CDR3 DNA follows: TGTGCCAGTAGGATACAGGGGCCCGTCACTGAAGCTTTCTTT. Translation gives CASRIQGPVTEAFF.

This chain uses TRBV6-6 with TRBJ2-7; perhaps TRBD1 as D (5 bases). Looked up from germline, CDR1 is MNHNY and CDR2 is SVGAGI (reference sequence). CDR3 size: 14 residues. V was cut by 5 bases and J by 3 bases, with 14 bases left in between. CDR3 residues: CASSRDSSYYEQYF. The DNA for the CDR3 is TGTGCCAGCAGTCGCGACAGCTCATACTACGAGCAGTACTTC.

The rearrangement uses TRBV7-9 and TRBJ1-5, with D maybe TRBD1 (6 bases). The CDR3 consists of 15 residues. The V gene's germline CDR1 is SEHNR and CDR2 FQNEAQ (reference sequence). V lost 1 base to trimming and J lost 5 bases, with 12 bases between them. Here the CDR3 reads CASSLGSGGDQPQHF. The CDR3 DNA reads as TGTGCCAGCAGCTTAGGGTCGGGGGGCGATCAGCCCCAGCATTTT.

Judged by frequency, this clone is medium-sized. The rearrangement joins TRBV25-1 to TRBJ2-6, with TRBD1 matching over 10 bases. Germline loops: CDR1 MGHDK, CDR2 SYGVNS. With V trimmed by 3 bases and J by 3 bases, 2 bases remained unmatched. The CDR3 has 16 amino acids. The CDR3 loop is CASSEGTGDGANVLTF. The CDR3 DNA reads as TGTGCCAGCAGTGAGGGGACAGGGGATGGGGCCAACGTCCTGACTTTC.

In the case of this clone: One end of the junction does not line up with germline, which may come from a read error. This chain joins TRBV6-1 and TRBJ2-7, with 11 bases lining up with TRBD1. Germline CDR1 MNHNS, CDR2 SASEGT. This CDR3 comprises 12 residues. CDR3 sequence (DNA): TGTGCCAGCAGTGAGACCGGGACAGGGGGAAACTTC. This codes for CASSETGTGGNF.

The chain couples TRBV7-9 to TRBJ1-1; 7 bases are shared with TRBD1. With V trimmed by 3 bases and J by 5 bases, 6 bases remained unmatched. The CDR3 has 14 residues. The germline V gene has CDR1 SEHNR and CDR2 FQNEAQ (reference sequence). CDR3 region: CASSLEGAGTEAFF. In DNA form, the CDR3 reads TGTGCCAGCAGCTTGGAGGGGGCGGGAACTGAAGCTTTCTTT.